This T cell receptor beta chain is drawn from a study of T cells after yellow fever vaccination. Study-wide points: Clones that expanded after primary vaccination mostly reappeared after the booster (around 96% CD4, 75% to 90% CD8). FACS-sorted repertoires could contain abundant clonotypes contaminating from the bulk population. The appearance of a small share of clonotypes in both CD4 and CD8 compartments was observed.

Template switching with 5'RACE generated the TCR cDNA and added a universal primer site and UMIs. TCRdb reanalysed the 5' RACE reads using MiXCR and keeps one entry per CDR3 protein. This sample has 300,000 or so distinct CDR3 sequences, with under 9% found just once. The CDR3 totals 15 residues. V was trimmed by 5 bases and J by 6 bases, leaving 15 bases between them. Germline V gene sequence: CDR1 SGHRS, CDR2 YFSETQ. This clonotype was picked up a small number of times. No antigen is known for it. Here the sequenced sample was CD4+ T cells sorted from PBMCs, taken 5 days after the yellow fever booster vaccination. The sequence came from a man between 18 and 35 years old who received the YFV17D yellow fever vaccine. This chain connects TRBV5-1 to TRBJ2-6; possibly TRBD2 for D (6 bases). CDR3 region: CASRRWGGAANVLTF. DNA for the CDR3: TGCGCCAGCAGGAGGTGGGGCGGGGCGGCCAACGTCCTGACTTTC.